The clone carrying this TCR beta chain came up many times. Its antigen remains unknown. The data originate from a study of blood T cells in healthy people across ages. Across the study: Capturing about one barcoded beta molecule per two T cells was achieved by template switching. Study-level results: Older age coincided with a roughly linear decline in TCR beta diversity per million T cells. Observed TCR beta diversity showed a strong correlation with the percentage of naive T cells as measured by flow cytometry.

Using a J-beta primer mix together with a sample-barcoded 5' primer, a second PCR was run for roughly 7 to 11 cycles. TCRdb passed the 5' RACE reads through MiXCR, listing each CDR3 protein once. The sample consists of about 1.1 million distinct CDR3 sequences, under 40% of them appearing once. Every sample had a minimum of 7 million PBMCs isolated. Looked up from germline, CDR1 is LGHNA and CDR2 is YSLEER. This CDR3 has 15 amino acids. V lost 0 bases and J 0 bases, leaving 8 bases between the germline ends. The TCR was taken from a man between 18 and 35 years old in good health. The material sequenced was blood. The V call is TRBV4-3, the J call TRBJ1-2; D gene uncertain. The CDR3 loop reads CASSQDTGTNYGYTF. For the CDR3, the DNA is TGCGCCAGCAGCCAAGATACGGGAACTAACTATGGCTACACCTTC.